A single sample is the source of the 23 T cell receptor beta chains below, sequenced in a study of T cells in localized non-small cell lung cancer (dated by TCRdb to 2020 to 2022). The library was made by the immunoSEQ multiplex PCR assay. TCRdb obtained this table from immuneACCESS and retained in-frame rearrangements with V and J assigned. These tables miss some clones; where compared with another copy, unresolved V genes account for less than half of the shortfall, and the remainder is unexplained. The table for this sample lists about 48,000 clones; roughly 80% of them were counted only once. The ten largest make up roughly 17% of the sample. The sample consisted of peripheral blood, taken before any cancer treatment. These receptors all come from a man between 35 and 75 years old with stage I squamous cell lung carcinoma.

By frequency in the sample, this clone is medium-sized (0.01 to 0.1%). The chain recombines TRBV7-9 with TRBJ1-1; the D is unclear. V gave up 3 bases and J gave up 4 bases, with 15 bases separating them. CDR3 size: 15 residues. Per germline, CDR1 SEHNR and CDR2 FQNEAQ (reference sequence). The CDR3: CASSFLYGQTTEAFF. The CDR3 coding sequence is TGTGCCAGCAGCTTTCTATACGGGCAGACCACTGAAGCTTTCTTT. Supplemented by reference TRBV7-9 and TRBJ1-1, the full variable domain reads DTGVSQNPRHKITKRGQNVTFRCDPISEHNRLYWYRQTLGQGPEFLTYFQNEAQLEKSRLLSDRFSAERPKGSFSTLEIQRTEQGDSAMYLCASSFLYGQTTEAFFGQGTRLTVV.

This clone was seen only a few times. The J gene is TRBJ1-1, the V gene TRBV28; a possible D gene is TRBD1 (5 bases). V lost 11 bases and J lost 4, with 17 bases in between. The CDR3 is 13 amino acids. Germline lookup yields CDR1 MDHEN and CDR2 SYDVKM. As DNA, the CDR3 is TGTGCCTCCAATGGGGGGTTTGGCACTGAAGCTTTCTTT. This translates into CASNGGFGTEAFF.

This clone has more than one count but fewer than ten. The chain is built from TRBV9 and TRBJ2-2, with 9 bases fitting TRBD1. The junction had 7 bases not matched to a gene; V was cut back by 3 bases and J by 4 bases. CDR1 and CDR2 from the germline V gene are SGDLS and YYNGEE. There are 16 residues in the CDR3. The CDR3 bases are TGTGCCAGCAGCGGACGACAACAGGGGGCCACCGGGGAGCTGTTTTTT. It is translated as CASSGRQQGATGELFF.

This chain connects TRBV27 to TRBJ1-2; 8 nucleotides align to TRBD1. Trimming removed 6 bases from V and 8 bases from J; junction bases left unmatched: 8. CDR1 is MNHEY and CDR2 is SMNVEV in the germline V gene (reference sequence). There are 13 residues in the CDR3. The CDR3 nucleotides are TGTGCCAGCAGCTCGACAGGGGTCGGGGGCTACACCTTC. Residues: CASSSTGVGGYTF.

The chain is built from TRBV4-2 and TRBJ2-6, with D unclear. The V end was cut by 5 bases, the J end by 0 bases, with 11 bases between. This CDR3 has 16 amino acids. In germline, CDR1 is LGHNA, CDR2 YNFKEQ. This CDR3 reads CASSLDVLSGANVLTF. CDR3 bases: TGTGCCAGCAGCTTGGACGTTCTCTCTGGGGCCAACGTCCTGACTTTC.

This clone was counted between two and nine times. The J gene is TRBJ1-5, the V gene TRBV30; D might be TRBD1 (6 bases). The ends were cut back, 6 bases at V and 4 bases at J, with 10 bases in the middle. Germline lookup yields CDR1 GTSNPN and CDR2 SVGIG (reference sequence). The CDR3 has 12 amino acids. The CDR3 DNA reads as TGTGCCTGTTGGGGGCAGAATCAGCCCCAGCATTTT. This translates into CACWGQNQPQHF. The whole variable domain, remainder taken from reference TRBV30 and TRBJ1-5, is SQTIHQWPATLVQPVGSPLSLECTVEGTSNPNLYWYRQAAGRGLQLLFYSVGIGQISSEVPQNLSASRPQDRQFILSSKKLLLSDSGFYLCACWGQNQPQHFGDGTRLSIL.

In this sample, this clone turned up once. This chain joins TRBV19 and TRBJ1-1; 11 nucleotides align to TRBD1. The J segment lost 3 bases and the V segment lost 5 bases, leaving 8 bases of the junction unmatched. CDR1 and CDR2 from the germline V gene are LNHDA and SQIVND (reference sequence). The CDR3 length is 16 residues. DNA for the CDR3: TGTGCCAGTAGTCCCCGGGACAGGGGGAGAGACACTGAAGCTTTCTTT. It translates to CASSPRDRGRDTEAFF.

DNA of the CDR3: TGTGCCAGCTCACCCGGGATTTCCTACGAGCAGTACTTC. Residues: CASSPGISYEQYF. V gene TRBV18 combines with J gene TRBJ2-7; TRBD2 is a possible D gene (5 bases). V was trimmed by 3 bases and J by 1 base, leaving 7 bases between them. This CDR3 is 13 amino acids long. Germline loops: CDR1 KGHSH, CDR2 LQKENI.

The V call is TRBV19, the J call TRBJ1-2; D may be TRBD1 (5 bases). This CDR3 contains 13 residues. Trimming pared 3 bases from V and 2 bases from J, leaving 7 bases between. The germline V gene encodes CDR1 LNHDA and CDR2 SQIVND (reference sequence). The DNA of the CDR3 is TGTGCCAGTAGTATGGGGGGAAACTATGGCTACACCTTC. It translates to CASSMGGNYGYTF.

This rearrangement joins TRBV19 to TRBJ2-4; D perhaps matches TRBD1 (6 bases). Germline V gives CDR1 LNHDA, CDR2 SQIVND (reference sequence). The CDR3 length is 16 residues. Deletions cut 1 base from V and 0 bases from J, with 10 bases between. In nucleotides, the CDR3 is TGTGCCAGTAGTATAGCAGGGACACTAGCCAAAAACATTCAGTACTTC. Amino acids: CASSIAGTLAKNIQYF.

This clone occurred a few times. J is TRBJ1-1 and V is TRBV5-6; TRBD1 might be the D (5 bases). This CDR3 spans 18 amino acids. Looked up from germline, CDR1 is SGHDT and CDR2 is YYEEEE. V lost 0 bases to trimming and J lost 0 bases, with 18 bases between them. The CDR3 nucleotides are TGTGCCAGCAGCTTGGCCCTATGGGAGGGGACCATGAACACTGAAGCTTTCTTT. Translated: CASSLALWEGTMNTEAFF.

The V and J genes are TRBV7-3 and TRBJ2-1; D ambiguous. The CDR3 consists of 16 residues. Germline values: CDR1 SGHTA, CDR2 FQGTGA. Trimming took off 5 bases at V and 0 bases at J, with 14 bases between the two ends. Here the CDR3 reads CASSPRAAFSYNEQFF. In nucleotides, the CDR3 is TGTGCCAGCAGCCCCCGGGCGGCTTTCTCCTACAATGAGCAGTTCTTC.

The CDR3 region is CASSEPSSGVFWDSAGNTIYF. CDR3 nucleotides: TGTGCCAGCAGTGAACCATCCAGCGGGGTATTCTGGGACTCGGCTGGAAACACCATATATTTT. V gene TRBV6-1 combines with J gene TRBJ1-3; D is possibly TRBD1 (5 bases). The length of the CDR3 is 21 residues. The V end was cut by 2 bases, the J end by 2 bases, with 28 bases between. The germline gives CDR1 MNHNS, CDR2 SASEGT.

This chain joins TRBV7-9 and TRBJ2-3; 8 bases are shared with TRBD1. Trimming took 4 bases from V and 2 from J; bases not matched to a gene: 8. CDR1 and CDR2 from the germline V gene are SEHNR and FQNEAQ (reference sequence). This CDR3 spans 16 amino acids. CDR3 loop: CASSSRGQGHTDTQYF. The DNA for the CDR3 is TGTGCCAGCAGCTCCAGGGGGCAGGGCCACACAGATACGCAGTATTTT.

The CDR3 region is CAWSLNYGYTF. CDR3 coding DNA: TGTGCCTGGAGCCTGAACTATGGCTACACCTTC. This rearrangement joins TRBV30 to TRBJ1-2; D call uncertain. The CDR3 consists of 11 residues. V lost 3 bases and J 2 bases, leaving 4 bases between the germline ends. Germline V CDR1 and CDR2: GTSNPN, SVGIG (reference sequence).

The V gene is TRBV29-1, the J gene TRBJ1-2; D is unresolved. The CDR3 is made up of 11 amino acids. The germline V gene has CDR1 SQVTM and CDR2 ANQGSEA. Trimming shortened V by 6 bases and J by 4 bases, and 9 bases separated the two germline ends. The CDR3 loop reads CSVRTGYGYTF. In DNA, the CDR3 is TGCAGCGTGCGGACGGGCTATGGCTACACCTTC. The entire variable domain, with the rest obtained from reference TRBV29-1 and TRBJ1-2, is as follows: SAVISQKPSRDICQRGTSLTIQCQVDSQVTMMFWYRQQPGQSLTLIATANQGSEATYESGFVIDKFPISRPNLTFSTLTVSNMSPEDSSIYLCSVRTGYGYTFGSGTRLTVV.

This clone was seen more than once but under ten times. The chain is built from TRBV6-1 and TRBJ2-7; TRBD2 is a possible D gene (5 bases). With 6 bases removed from V and 1 base from J, the gap between germline ends came to 10 bases. This CDR3 contains 13 residues. In germline, CDR1 is MNHNS, CDR2 SASEGT. CDR3 sequence: CASRPPGSYEQYF. CDR3 DNA: TGTGCCAGCAGACCCCCGGGGTCCTACGAGCAGTACTTC.

The rearrangement links TRBV6-1 to TRBJ1-6; possibly TRBD1 for D (5 bases). The CDR3 has 12 residues. Between the trimmed V and J ends, which lost 7 bases and 10 bases, there was a span of 11 bases. Germline-derived CDR1 and CDR2 are MNHNS and SASEGT. The CDR3 loop reads CASKGSGSPLHF. Here the CDR3 DNA reads TGTGCCAGCAAGGGGAGTGGGTCACCCCTCCACTTT.

The gene calls are TRBV28 and TRBJ2-3, with 8 bases lining up with TRBD2. V gave up 7 bases and J gave up 6 bases; unmatched junction bases: 6. The germline V gene has CDR1 MDHEN and CDR2 SYDVKM. This CDR3 is built from 13 residues. This CDR3 is CASTGGGTDTQYF. The CDR3 DNA reads as TGTGCCAGCACCGGGGGGGGAACGGATACGCAGTATTTT.

The chain is built from TRBV7-2 and TRBJ1-1; 9 bases are shared with TRBD1. The junction had 3 bases not matched to a gene; V was cut back by 3 bases and J by 4 bases. There are 14 residues in the CDR3. The V gene's germline CDR1 is SGHTA and CDR2 FQGNSA. As DNA, the CDR3 is TGTGCCAGCAGCTTTGGACAGGGGAGCACTGAAGCTTTCTTT. Protein product: CASSFGQGSTEAFF.

The chain uses TRBV9 and TRBJ1-6; D ambiguous. The CDR3 loop spans 12 amino acids. The germline V gene encodes CDR1 SGDLS and CDR2 YYNGEE. V lost 3 bases and J lost 8, with 6 bases in between. CDR3 in DNA: TGTGCCAGCAGCGCCGGAGATTCACCCCTCCACTTT. Its protein is CASSAGDSPLHF.

The chain links TRBV29-1 to TRBJ2-7; D call uncertain. CDR1 and CDR2 from the germline V gene are SQVTM and ANQGSEA. V was trimmed by 3 bases and J by 9 bases, leaving 12 bases between them. This CDR3 is 11 amino acids long. The CDR3 sequence is CSVDLGSAQYF. In DNA, the CDR3 is TGCAGCGTTGACCTGGGATCCGCGCAGTACTTC.

This clone was observed a single time. This sequence joins TRBV2 and TRBJ2-7; no clear D. In germline, CDR1 is SNHLY, CDR2 FYNNEI. Trimming took off 9 bases at V and 2 bases at J, with 11 bases between the two ends. The CDR3 consists of 12 residues. DNA of the CDR3: TGTGCCAGTCGGACCCGGGCCTACGAGCAGTACTTC. Its translation: CASRTRAYEQYF.